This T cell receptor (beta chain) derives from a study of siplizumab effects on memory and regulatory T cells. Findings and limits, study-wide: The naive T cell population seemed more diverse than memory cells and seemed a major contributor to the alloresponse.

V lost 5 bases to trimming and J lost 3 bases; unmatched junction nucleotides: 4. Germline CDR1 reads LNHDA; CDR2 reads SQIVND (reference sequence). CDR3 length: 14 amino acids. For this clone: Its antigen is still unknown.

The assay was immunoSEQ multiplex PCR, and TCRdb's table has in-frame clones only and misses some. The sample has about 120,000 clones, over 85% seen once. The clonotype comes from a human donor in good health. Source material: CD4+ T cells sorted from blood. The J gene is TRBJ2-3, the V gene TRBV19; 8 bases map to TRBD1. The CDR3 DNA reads TGTGCCAGTAGTCTTCGGACAGGGACAGATACGCAGTATTTT. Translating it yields CASSLRTGTDTQYF.